This T cell receptor (beta chain) appears in the sequencing data of a study of blood T cell repertoires in COVID-19. On the study more broadly: Researchers got acute and convalescent COVID-19 samples from the United States, Italy and Spain. PBMCs, B-cell-depleted T cells, or T cells were the source of the cDNA or gDNA that made up the material.

Germline CDR1 reads LGHDT; CDR2 reads YNNKEL (reference sequence). CDR3 length: 19 residues. V shed 0 bases and J shed 0 bases, with 19 bases lying between them. Per the authors' pipeline: The assay estimated nucleated cells by amplifying reference gene primers. Data came from immunoSEQ multiplex PCR; TCRdb stores just in-frame clones and leaves some out. Clone size and the V and J calls come from that table; the DNA yielded D and trimming. The sample holds over 200,000 clones, approximately 91% seen once. The V gene is TRBV3-1 (or the pseudogene TRBV3-2), the J gene TRBJ2-3; tentative D call: TRBD2 (5 bases). Sequences were obtained from peripheral blood. This receptor was obtained from a middle-aged woman with acute or convalescent COVID-19. The CDR3 sequence: CASSQDRLRTVTSTDTQYF. The CDR3 DNA reads as TGTGCCAGCAGCCAAGACAGACTTCGGACTGTAACTAGCACAGATACGCAGTATTTT.